One T cell receptor (beta chain) is described in this entry. Trimming shortened V by 3 bases and J by 7 bases, and 6 bases separated the two germline ends. The germline V gene has CDR1 MNHEY and CDR2 SMNVEV (reference sequence). There are 12 residues in the CDR3. These data belong to a study of OX40 agonist ivuxolimab in advanced cancers. Baseline, cycle 4 day 1, and cycle 7 day 1 were the blood sampling points. Produced via immunoSEQ multiplex PCR; TCRdb's table is partial and in-frame only. Of roughly 87,000 clones in the sample, about 90% were seen once. The V and J genes are TRBV27 and TRBJ1-4; no definite D call. The sample here was CD4+ or CD8+ T cells sorted from blood, taken in a trial of the OX40 agonist ivuxolimab. The TCR comes from an adult with an advanced solid tumor such as melanoma, head and neck, liver or kidney cancer. CDR3 nucleotide sequence: TGTGCCAGCAGTTTCTGGGGTGAAAAACTGTTTTTT. It encodes CASSFWGEKLFF.